This entry concerns a single TCR beta chain. Its antigen is currently unknown. Repertoires were generated with immunoSEQ multiplex PCR, while TCRdb's copy carries only in-frame clones and drops some. The sample has some 100,000 clones, about 89% seen once; the top ten hold approximately 15%. These data originate in a study of T cell responses to AZD1222 COVID-19 vaccine. Study-level background: Second-dose timings of about 4 or about 12 weeks were pooled. Notes on the study in general: Reportedly, nearly half the spike-specific TCRs target unmutated variant regions. Only after the peak T cell response were repertoires sampled.

Germline loops: CDR1 SGDLS, CDR2 YYNGEE. This CDR3 comprises 16 residues. Trimming at V came to 4 bases and at J to 5 bases, leaving 7 bases not matched to a gene. The TCR originated in an adult in good health. The material sequenced was peripheral blood, taken on day 0 of AZD1222 vaccination. The V and J genes are TRBV9 and TRBJ2-2, with 11 bases aligning to TRBD2. The CDR3 nucleotides are TGTGCCAGCAGCCAGGCTAGCGGGGGGTGGACCGGGGAGCTGTTTTTT. Its translation: CASSQASGGWTGELFF. The variable domain in full, with the rest retrieved from reference TRBV9 and TRBJ2-2, is DSGVTQTPKHLITATGQRVTLRCSPRSGDLSVYWYQQSLDQGLQFLIQYYNGEERAKGNILERFSAQQFPDLHSELNLSSLELGDSALYFCASSQASGGWTGELFFGEGSRLTVL.